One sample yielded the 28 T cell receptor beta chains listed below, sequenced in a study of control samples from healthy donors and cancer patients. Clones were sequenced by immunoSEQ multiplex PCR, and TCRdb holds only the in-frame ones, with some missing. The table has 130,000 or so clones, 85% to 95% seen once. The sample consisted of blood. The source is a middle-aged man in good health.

As DNA, the CDR3 is TGCAGTGCGAAGTACAATGAGCAGTTCTTC. Amino acids: CSAKYNEQFF. The chain links TRBV20-1 to TRBJ2-1; D is uncertain. Germline CDR1 is DFQATT and CDR2 is SNEGSKA (reference sequence). Trimming removed 6 bases at V and 4 bases at J, with 4 bases between. There are 10 residues in the CDR3.

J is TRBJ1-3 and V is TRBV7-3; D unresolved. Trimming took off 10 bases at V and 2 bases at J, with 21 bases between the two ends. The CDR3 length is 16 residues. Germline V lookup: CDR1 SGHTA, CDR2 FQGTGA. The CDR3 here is CATPHLKPVAGNTIYF. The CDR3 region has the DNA TGTGCCACACCTCACCTCAAACCGGTTGCTGGAAACACCATATATTTT.

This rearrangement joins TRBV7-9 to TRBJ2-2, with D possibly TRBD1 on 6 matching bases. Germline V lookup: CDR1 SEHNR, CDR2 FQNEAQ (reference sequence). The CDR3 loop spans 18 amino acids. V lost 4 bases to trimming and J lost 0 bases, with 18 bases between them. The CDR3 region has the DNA TGTGCCAGCAGCTCAAAGGGGGATGGGCGTACGAACACCGGGGAGCTGTTTTTT. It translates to CASSSKGDGRTNTGELFF.

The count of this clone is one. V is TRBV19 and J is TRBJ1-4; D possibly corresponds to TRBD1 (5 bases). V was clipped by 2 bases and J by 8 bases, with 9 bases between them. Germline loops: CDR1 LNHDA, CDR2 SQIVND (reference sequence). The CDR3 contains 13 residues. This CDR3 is CASSISRVEKLFF. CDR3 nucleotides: TGTGCCAGTAGTATATCCAGGGTCGAAAAACTGTTTTTT.

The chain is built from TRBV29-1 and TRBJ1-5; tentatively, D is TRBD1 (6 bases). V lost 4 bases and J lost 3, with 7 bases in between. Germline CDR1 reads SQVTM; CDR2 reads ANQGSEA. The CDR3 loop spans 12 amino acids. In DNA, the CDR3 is TGCAGCGTTGGGACAGACAATCAGCCCCAGCATTTT. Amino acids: CSVGTDNQPQHF.

The CDR3 nucleotides read TGTGCCAGCAGCCCCCAAGCGGGCTATGGCTACACCTTC. The encoded protein is CASSPQAGYGYTF. This sequence joins TRBV7-9 and TRBJ1-2; no definite D call. With 5 bases removed from V and 4 bases from J, the gap between germline ends came to 11 bases. Germline V gene sequence: CDR1 SEHNR, CDR2 FQNEAQ (reference sequence). The CDR3 runs to 13 residues.

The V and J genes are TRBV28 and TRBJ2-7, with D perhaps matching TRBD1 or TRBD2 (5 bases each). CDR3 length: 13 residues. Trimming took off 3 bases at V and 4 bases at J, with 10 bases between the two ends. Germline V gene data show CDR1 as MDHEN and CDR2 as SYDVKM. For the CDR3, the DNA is TGTGCCAGCAGTTTCTCATGGGGGTACGAGCAGTACTTC. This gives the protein CASSFSWGYEQYF.

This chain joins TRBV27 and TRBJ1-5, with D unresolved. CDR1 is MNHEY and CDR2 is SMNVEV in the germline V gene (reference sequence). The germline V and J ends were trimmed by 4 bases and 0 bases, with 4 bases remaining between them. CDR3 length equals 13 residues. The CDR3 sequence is CASSWSSNQPQHF. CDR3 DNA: TGTGCCAGCAGTTGGAGTAGCAATCAGCCCCAGCATTTT.

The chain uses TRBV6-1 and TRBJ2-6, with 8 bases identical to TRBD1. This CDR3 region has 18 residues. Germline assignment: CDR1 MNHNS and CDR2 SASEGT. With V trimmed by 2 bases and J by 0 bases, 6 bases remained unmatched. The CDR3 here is CASSEWAGTGSGANVLTF. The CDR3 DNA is TGTGCCAGCAGTGAATGGGCGGGGACAGGCTCTGGGGCCAACGTCCTGACTTTC.

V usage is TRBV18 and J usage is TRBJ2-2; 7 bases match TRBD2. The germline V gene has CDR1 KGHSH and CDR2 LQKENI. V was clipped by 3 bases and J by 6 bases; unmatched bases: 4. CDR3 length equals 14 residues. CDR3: CASSPLRGAGELFF. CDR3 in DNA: TGTGCCAGCTCACCGCTACGGGGGGCCGGGGAGCTGTTTTTT.

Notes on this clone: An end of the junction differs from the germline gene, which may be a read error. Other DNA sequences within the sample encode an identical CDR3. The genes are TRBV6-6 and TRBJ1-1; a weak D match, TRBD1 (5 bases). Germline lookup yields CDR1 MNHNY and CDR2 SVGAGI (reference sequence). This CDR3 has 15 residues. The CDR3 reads CASNRLSTSGTEAFF. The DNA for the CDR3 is TGCGCCAGCAACAGGCTAAGCACGTCGGGGACTGAAGCTTTCTTT.

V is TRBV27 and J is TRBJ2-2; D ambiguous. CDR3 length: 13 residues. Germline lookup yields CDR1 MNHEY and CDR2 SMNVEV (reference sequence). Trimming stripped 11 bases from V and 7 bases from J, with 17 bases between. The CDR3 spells CASQPGAFGELFF. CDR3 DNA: TGTGCCTCACAACCAGGAGCCTTCGGGGAGCTGTTTTTT.

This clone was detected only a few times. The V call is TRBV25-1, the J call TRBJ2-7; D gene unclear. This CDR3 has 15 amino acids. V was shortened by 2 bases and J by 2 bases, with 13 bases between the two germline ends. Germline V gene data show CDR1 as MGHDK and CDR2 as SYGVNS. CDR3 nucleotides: TGTGCCAGCAGTGAAGCGCGGCTTCGCCCCTACGAGCAGTACTTC. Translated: CASSEARLRPYEQYF.

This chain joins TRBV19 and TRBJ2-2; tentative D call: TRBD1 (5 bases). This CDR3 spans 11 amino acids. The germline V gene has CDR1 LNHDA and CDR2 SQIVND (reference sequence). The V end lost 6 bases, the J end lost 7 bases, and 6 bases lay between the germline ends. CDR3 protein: CASRGVGELFF. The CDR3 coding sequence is TGTGCCAGTAGAGGGGTCGGGGAGCTGTTTTTT.

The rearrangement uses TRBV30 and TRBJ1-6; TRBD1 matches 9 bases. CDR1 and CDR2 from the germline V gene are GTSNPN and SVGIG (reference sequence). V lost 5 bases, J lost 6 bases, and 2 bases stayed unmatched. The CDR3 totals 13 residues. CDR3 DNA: TGTGCCTGGTCGGACAGGGGTAATTCACCCCTCCACTTT. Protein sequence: CAWSDRGNSPLHF.

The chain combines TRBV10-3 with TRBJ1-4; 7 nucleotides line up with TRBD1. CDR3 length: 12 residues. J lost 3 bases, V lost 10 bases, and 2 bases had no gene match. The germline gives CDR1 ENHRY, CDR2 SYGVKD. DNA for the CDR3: TGTGCCACCGGGACAGCTAATGAAAAACTGTTTTTT. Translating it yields CATGTANEKLFF.

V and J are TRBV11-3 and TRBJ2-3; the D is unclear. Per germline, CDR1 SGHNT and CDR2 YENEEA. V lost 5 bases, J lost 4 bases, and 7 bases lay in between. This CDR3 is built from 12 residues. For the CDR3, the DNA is TGTGCCAGCAGCGATTACTCAGATACGCAGTATTTT. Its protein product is CASSDYSDTQYF.

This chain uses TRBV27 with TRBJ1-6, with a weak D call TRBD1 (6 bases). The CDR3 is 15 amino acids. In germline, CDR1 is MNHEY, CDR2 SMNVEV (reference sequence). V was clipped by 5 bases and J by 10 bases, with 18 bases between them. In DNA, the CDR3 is TGTGCCAGCAGTCGCCAAGACAGGCTTAACTCACCCCTCCACTTT. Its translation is CASSRQDRLNSPLHF.

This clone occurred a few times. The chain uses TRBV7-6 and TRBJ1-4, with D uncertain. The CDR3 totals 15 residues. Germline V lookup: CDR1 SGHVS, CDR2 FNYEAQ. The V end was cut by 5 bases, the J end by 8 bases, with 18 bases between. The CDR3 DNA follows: TGTGCCAGCAGCCCTGGCCCTCGGTTGCGGGAAAAACTGTTTTTT. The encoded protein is CASSPGPRLREKLFF.

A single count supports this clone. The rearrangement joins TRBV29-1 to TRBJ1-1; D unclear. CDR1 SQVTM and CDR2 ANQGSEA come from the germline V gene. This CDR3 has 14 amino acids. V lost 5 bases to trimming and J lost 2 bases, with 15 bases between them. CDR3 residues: CSVQSGFYNTEAFF. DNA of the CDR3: TGCAGCGTTCAAAGTGGGTTTTACAACACTGAAGCTTTCTTT.

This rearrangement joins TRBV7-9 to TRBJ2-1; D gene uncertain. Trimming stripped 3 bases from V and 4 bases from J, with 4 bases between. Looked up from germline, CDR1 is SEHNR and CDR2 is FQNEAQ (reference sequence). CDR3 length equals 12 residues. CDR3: CASSFGYNEQFF. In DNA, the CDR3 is TGTGCCAGCAGCTTCGGGTACAATGAGCAGTTCTTC.

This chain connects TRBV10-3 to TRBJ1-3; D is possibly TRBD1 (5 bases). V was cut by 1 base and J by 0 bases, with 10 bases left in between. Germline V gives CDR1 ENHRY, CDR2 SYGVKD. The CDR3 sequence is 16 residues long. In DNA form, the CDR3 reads TGTGCCATCAGTGAGTTGGGGCAGTACTCTGGAAACACCATATATTTT. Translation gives CAISELGQYSGNTIYF.

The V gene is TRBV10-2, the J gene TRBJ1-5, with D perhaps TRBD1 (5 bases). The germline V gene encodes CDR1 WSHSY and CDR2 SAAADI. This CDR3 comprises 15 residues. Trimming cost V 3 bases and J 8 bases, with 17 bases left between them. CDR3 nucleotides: TGCGCCAGCAGTGATGAAGTGGCAGGGACGGAGCCCCAGCATTTT. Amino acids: CASSDEVAGTEPQHF.

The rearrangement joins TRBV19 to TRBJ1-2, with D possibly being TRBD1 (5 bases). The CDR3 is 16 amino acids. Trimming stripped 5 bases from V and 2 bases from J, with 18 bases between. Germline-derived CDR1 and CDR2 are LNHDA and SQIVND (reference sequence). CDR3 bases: TGTGCCAGTAGTCCAAGGGGTGAGGAACTGAACTATGGCTACACCTTC. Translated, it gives CASSPRGEELNYGYTF.

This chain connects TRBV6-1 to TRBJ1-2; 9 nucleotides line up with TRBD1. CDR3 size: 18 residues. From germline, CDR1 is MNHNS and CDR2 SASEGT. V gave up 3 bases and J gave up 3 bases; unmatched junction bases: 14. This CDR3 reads CASSDPRTGEAVDYGYTF. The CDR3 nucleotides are TGTGCCAGCAGTGACCCCAGGACAGGGGAGGCGGTGGACTATGGCTACACCTTC.

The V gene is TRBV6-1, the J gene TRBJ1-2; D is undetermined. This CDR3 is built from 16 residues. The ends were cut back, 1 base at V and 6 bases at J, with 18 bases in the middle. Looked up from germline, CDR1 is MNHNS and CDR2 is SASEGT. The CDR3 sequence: CASSEDMGRNHDGYTF. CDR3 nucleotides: TGTGCCAGCAGTGAAGATATGGGCCGGAACCATGATGGCTACACCTTC.

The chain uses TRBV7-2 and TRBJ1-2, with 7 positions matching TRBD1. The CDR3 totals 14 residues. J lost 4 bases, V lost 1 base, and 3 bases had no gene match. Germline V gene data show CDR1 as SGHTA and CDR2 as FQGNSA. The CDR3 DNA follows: TGTGCCAGCAGCTTAGACGGGACAGCCTATGGCTACACCTTC. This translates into CASSLDGTAYGYTF.

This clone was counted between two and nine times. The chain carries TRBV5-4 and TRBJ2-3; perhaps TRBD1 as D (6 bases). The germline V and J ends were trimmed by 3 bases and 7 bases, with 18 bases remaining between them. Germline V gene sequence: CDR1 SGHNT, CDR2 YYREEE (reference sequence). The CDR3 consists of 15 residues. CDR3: CASSSWTDPDYTQYF. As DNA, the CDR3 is TGTGCCAGCAGCTCCTGGACAGACCCGGATTATACGCAGTATTTT.